The source of this T cell receptor (beta chain) is a study of radiation and T cells in renal cell carcinoma. Study-wide results and caveats: From baseline, blood top tumor clonotypes peaked at 2 weeks post-radiation. Without pretreatment biopsies, baseline tumor clonotype presence was undetermined.

Specified time point: blood 2 weeks post-SBRT. Documented treatment: 15 Gy SBRT to primary tumor, nephrectomy 4 weeks later. Radiation-treated patients gave blood at baseline, week 2 and week 4. This renal cell carcinoma was of the clear cell type. This CDR3 spans 14 amino acids. Per the germline V gene, CDR1 is SGHRS and CDR2 is YFSETQ. V was trimmed by 3 bases and J by 7 bases, leaving 16 bases between them. Measured with immunoSEQ multiplex PCR; TCRdb has only the in-frame clones, and not every one. The sample consists of fewer than 150,000 clones, approximately 90% of them appearing once. With regard to this clone: Its antigen is unknown.

The chain combines TRBV5-1 with TRBJ1-2; no firm D call. The sequences come from blood, collected from a patient whose treatment included radiotherapy and nephrectomy. The source is a woman between 70 and 85 years old with renal cell carcinoma. The CDR3, as DNA: TGCGCCAGCAGCTCGGACGGGGTGGCTCCTGGCTACACCTTC. Amino acids: CASSSDGVAPGYTF.